The 27 T cell receptor beta chains reported below all come from one sample, sequenced in a study of T cell responses to AZD1222 COVID-19 vaccine. Clones were sequenced by immunoSEQ multiplex PCR, and TCRdb holds only the in-frame ones, with some missing. The sample holds 100,000 to 150,000 clones, roughly 93% seen once. The source was peripheral blood, collected on day 0 of AZD1222 vaccination. These receptors all come from an adult in good health.

The V and J genes are TRBV27 and TRBJ2-3; D remains ambiguous. The CDR3 spans 16 residues. Germline loops: CDR1 MNHEY, CDR2 SMNVEV (reference sequence). V lost 4 bases and J 2 bases, leaving 16 bases between the germline ends. In DNA, the CDR3 is TGTGCCAGCAGTTGGGAACGGGTTCATCTCACAGATACGCAGTATTTT. It specifies CASSWERVHLTDTQYF.

The chain couples TRBV18 to TRBJ2-1; tentative D call: TRBD2 (6 bases). The CDR3 contains 16 residues. The V end lost 0 bases, the J end lost 6 bases, and 15 bases lay between the germline ends. The germline gives CDR1 KGHSH, CDR2 LQKENI. CDR3 sequence reads: CASSPPKGPGGNEQFF. The DNA of the CDR3 is TGTGCCAGCTCACCACCGAAAGGGCCCGGGGGCAATGAGCAGTTCTTC.

The rearrangement joins TRBV6-5 to TRBJ1-4; 9 positions match TRBD1. Germline V gene sequence: CDR1 MNHEY, CDR2 SVGAGI. V shed 6 bases and J 8 bases; nucleotides not matched to a gene: 7. The CDR3 runs 14 residues. The CDR3 is CASRAGTGREKLFF. CDR3 sequence (DNA): TGTGCCAGCAGAGCCGGGACAGGGCGGGAAAAACTGTTTTTT.

V gene TRBV6-5 combines with J gene TRBJ1-6; 8 nucleotides match TRBD1. Unmatched junction bases numbered 7, after V lost 4 bases and J lost 5 bases. CDR3 size: 16 residues. Germline V lookup: CDR1 MNHEY, CDR2 SVGAGI. CDR3 region: CASSSYDRGDNSPLHF. DNA for the CDR3: TGTGCCAGCAGTTCGTATGACAGGGGCGATAATTCACCCCTCCACTTT.

CDR3 amino acids: CASSFLATGDNQPQHF. The CDR3 region has the DNA TGTGCCAGCAGTTTTTTAGCGACAGGGGACAATCAGCCCCAGCATTTT. V usage is TRBV28 and J usage is TRBJ1-5, with 8 bases lining up with TRBD1. This CDR3 has 16 residues. With 3 bases clipped from V and 3 bases from J, the junction kept 7 bases outside the gene matches. The germline gives CDR1 MDHEN, CDR2 SYDVKM.

The genes are TRBV5-1 and TRBJ2-7, with a weak D call TRBD2 (5 bases). CDR1 SGHRS and CDR2 YFSETQ come from the germline V gene. The CDR3 loop spans 13 amino acids. The DNA of the CDR3 is TGCTCCTCCCGGGATACCGCCTCCTACGAGCAGTACTTC. Encoded protein: CSSRDTASYEQYF. The whole variable domain, filled in from reference TRBV5-1 and TRBJ2-7, reads KAGVTQTPRYLIKTRGQQVTLSCSPISGHRSVSWYQQTPGQGLQFLFEYFSETQRNKGNFPGRFSGRQFSNSRSEMNVSTLELGDSALYLCSSRDTASYEQYFGPGTRLTVT.

V is TRBV29-1 and J is TRBJ1-1; no definite D call. This CDR3 is built from 11 residues. V was clipped by 4 bases and J by 8 bases, with 11 bases between them. CDR1 is SQVTM and CDR2 is ANQGSEA in the germline V gene. The CDR3 bases are TGCAGCGTTGCCCCGGCACTCGAAGCTTTCTTT. Translated: CSVAPALEAFF.

This chain connects TRBV2 to TRBJ2-7; D tentatively fits TRBD1 or TRBD2 (5 bases each). Germline-derived CDR1 and CDR2 are SNHLY and FYNNEI. This CDR3 is 14 amino acids long. The ends were cut back, 6 bases at V and 0 bases at J, with 12 bases in the middle. DNA for the CDR3: TGTGCCAGCAGGGCCGGGACGGCCTCCTACGAGCAGTACTTC. Amino acids: CASRAGTASYEQYF.

This clone has just one count. The rearrangement joins TRBV11-2 to TRBJ1-2, with a weak D call TRBD1 (5 bases). From germline, CDR1 is SGHAT and CDR2 FQNNGV. CDR3 length: 14 amino acids. Trimming removed 2 bases at V and 2 bases at J, with 9 bases between. The CDR3 DNA is TGTGCCAGCAGCTTAATGGGGGGGAACTATGGCTACACCTTC. Translating gives CASSLMGGNYGYTF. Full variable domain (remainder filled in from reference TRBV11-2 and TRBJ1-2): EAGVAQSPRYKIIEKRQSVAFWCNPISGHATLYWYQQILGQGPKLLIQFQNNGVVDDSQLPKDRFSAERLKGVDSTLKIQPAKLEDSAVYLCASSLMGGNYGYTFGSGTRLTVV.

The genes are TRBV7-8 and TRBJ2-7, with TRBD1 identical over 7 bases. CDR3 length: 15 amino acids. Germline CDR1 SGHVS, CDR2 FQNEAQ. V trimming: 5 bases; J trimming: 4 bases; junction bases outside the gene matches: 11. The CDR3 DNA follows: TGTGCCAGCAGCCTCAGAGACAGGGTGGATTACGAGCAGTACTTC. It encodes CASSLRDRVDYEQYF.

This chain links TRBV15 with TRBJ1-4; a possible D gene is TRBD1 (5 bases). Germline V gene data show CDR1 as LNHNV and CDR2 as YYDKDF (reference sequence). V was trimmed by 0 bases and J by 8 bases, leaving 13 bases between them. The CDR3 loop spans 15 amino acids. CDR3 coding DNA: TGTGCCACCAGCAGAGAGGGTTCAGGGTGGGAAAAACTGTTTTTT. Translation: CATSREGSGWEKLFF.

J is TRBJ2-7 and V is TRBV6-5; TRBD1 matches 8 bases. J lost 0 bases, V lost 7 bases, and 8 bases had no gene match. Germline CDR1 is MNHEY and CDR2 is SVGAGI. The CDR3 totals 15 residues. The CDR3: CASKNRGERSYEQYF. Written as DNA, the CDR3 is TGTGCCAGCAAAAACAGGGGGGAGCGCTCCTACGAGCAGTACTTC.

This chain links TRBV19 with TRBJ1-5, with no clear D. The germline V gene encodes CDR1 LNHDA and CDR2 SQIVND (reference sequence). CDR3 length equals 20 residues. The V gene lost 1 base and the J gene lost 9 bases, with 31 bases spanning the gap. This chain's CDR3 is CASSIGSGQSRRSSGRPQHF. DNA of the CDR3: TGTGCCAGTAGTATAGGTAGCGGGCAGTCGCGAAGGTCCTCTGGTCGGCCCCAGCATTTT.

V usage is TRBV7-2 and J usage is TRBJ2-7; the match to TRBD2 covers 14 bases. The germline V gene encodes CDR1 SGHTA and CDR2 FQGNSA. CDR3 size: 20 residues. The J segment lost 0 bases and the V segment lost 0 bases, leaving 10 bases of the junction unmatched. The CDR3 DNA sequence: TGTGCCAGCAGCTTAGCCTCCGGGACTAGCGGGAGTGGGTTCTCCTACGAGCAGTACTTC. Translation: CASSLASGTSGSGFSYEQYF.

This chain uses TRBV13 with TRBJ2-3, with D unclear. The germline V gene encodes CDR1 PRHDT and CDR2 FYEKMQ (reference sequence). The CDR3 has 15 residues. The CDR3 loop reads CGKHGSPSVPDTQYF. CDR3 coding DNA: TGTGGTAAACACGGGTCTCCCTCTGTACCAGATACGCAGTATTTT.

The gene calls are TRBV27 and TRBJ2-2; the match to TRBD1 covers 7 bases. In germline, CDR1 is MNHEY, CDR2 SMNVEV (reference sequence). The junction had 6 bases not matched to a gene; V was cut back by 4 bases and J by 1 base. The CDR3 is made up of 16 amino acids. CDR3 residues: CASSSPGTENTGELFF. The DNA for the CDR3 is TGTGCCAGCAGTTCGCCCGGGACAGAGAACACCGGGGAGCTGTTTTTT.

V usage is TRBV21-1 and J usage is TRBJ2-2; the D segment call TRBD2 is taken from the table without a DNA check. TRBV21-1 is described as a pseudogene. This CDR3 region has 18 residues. The CDR3 DNA reads TGTGCCAGCAGCAAATTTCGTGGAGAAGCGGGAGACCACGGGGAGCTGTTTTTT. Its translation is CASSKFRGEAGDHGELFF.

J is TRBJ2-7 and V is TRBV14, with D tentatively TRBD2 (5 bases). CDR3 length: 19 residues. Germline-derived CDR1 and CDR2 are SGHDN and FVKESK. The V and J ends lost 3 bases and 0 bases respectively, with 24 bases between them. CDR3 bases: TGTGCCAGCAGCCAGAACCGGGGTCTGCCCGACCCTACCTCCTACGAGCAGTACTTC. It is translated as CASSQNRGLPDPTSYEQYF.

The chain couples TRBV15 to TRBJ2-7; 9 nucleotides align to TRBD2. Trimming cost V 5 bases and J 6 bases; bases outside gene matches: 5. The CDR3 is 13 residues long. Germline CDR1 and CDR2: LNHNV and YYDKDF (reference sequence). This CDR3 is CATSVGTSREQYF. The DNA of the CDR3 is TGTGCCACCAGCGTCGGGACTAGCCGCGAGCAGTACTTC.

The chain combines TRBV28 with TRBJ2-4; perhaps TRBD2 as D (5 bases). Per the germline V gene, CDR1 is MDHEN and CDR2 is SYDVKM. V shed 3 bases and J shed 7 bases, with 13 bases lying between them. The CDR3 runs to 14 residues. The CDR3 is CASSLSGLGNIQYF. CDR3 nucleotide sequence: TGTGCCAGCAGTTTGTCGGGATTGGGGAACATTCAGTACTTC.

The chain carries TRBV5-4 and TRBJ2-1; D ambiguous. The CDR3 runs to 13 residues. Trimming took off 2 bases at V and 6 bases at J, with 9 bases between the two ends. Germline CDR1 SGHNT, CDR2 YYREEE (reference sequence). CDR3 bases: TGTGCCAGCAGCTTTCATAGAGGCAATGAGCAGTTCTTC. Amino acids: CASSFHRGNEQFF.

J is TRBJ1-2 and V is TRBV18; perhaps TRBD1 as D (5 bases). Germline V gene sequence: CDR1 KGHSH, CDR2 LQKENI. The CDR3 sequence is 14 residues long. V dropped 1 base and J dropped 8 bases, with 14 bases sitting between them. The CDR3 region is CASSPLEGAQGYTF. CDR3 DNA sequence: TGTGCCAGCTCACCACTCGAAGGGGCGCAAGGCTACACCTTC.

V is TRBV28 and J is TRBJ2-7, with 10 bases matching TRBD2. J lost 3 bases, V lost 5 bases, and 7 bases had no gene match. This CDR3 is 15 amino acids long. The germline CDR1 and CDR2 sequences are MDHEN and SYDVKM. The CDR3 region is CASSLLAGGVYEQYF. The CDR3 region has the DNA TGTGCCAGCAGTCTTTTAGCGGGAGGCGTCTACGAGCAGTACTTC.

This clone has just one count. The CDR3 loop is CASSEGFGGYTF. CDR3 sequence (DNA): TGTGCCAGCAGCGAGGGGTTTGGTGGCTACACCTTC. This chain connects TRBV28 to TRBJ1-2; tentative D call: TRBD1 (5 bases). Germline-derived CDR1 and CDR2 are MDHEN and SYDVKM. The CDR3 contains 12 residues. V lost 6 bases to trimming and J lost 7 bases, with 12 bases between them.

V and J are TRBV6-5 and TRBJ2-7; D gene uncertain. Trimming shortened V by 3 bases and J by 7 bases, and 7 bases separated the two germline ends. The CDR3 sequence is 11 residues long. Germline loops: CDR1 MNHEY, CDR2 SVGAGI. Here the CDR3 reads CASSYLGEQYF. In nucleotides, the CDR3 is TGTGCCAGCAGTTATCTCGGAGAGCAGTACTTC.

The chain couples TRBV28 to TRBJ1-2, with 9 bases identical to TRBD1. CDR3 length: 14 residues. The V gene end was trimmed by 3 bases and the J gene end by 13 bases; junction bases not matched to a gene: 12. CDR1 is MDHEN, CDR2 SYDVKM, per germline. The CDR3 sequence is CASSLFAGTGRRTF. The DNA of the CDR3 is TGTGCCAGCAGTTTGTTCGCCGGGACAGGGAGGCGCACCTTC.

This sequence joins TRBV19 and TRBJ1-5, with D unresolved. CDR1 and CDR2 from the germline V gene are LNHDA and SQIVND (reference sequence). Trimming stripped 9 bases from V and 5 bases from J, with 5 bases between. This CDR3 is 10 amino acids long. CDR3 nucleotides: TGTGCCAGCAACGATCAGCCCCAGCATTTT. Amino acids: CASNDQPQHF.